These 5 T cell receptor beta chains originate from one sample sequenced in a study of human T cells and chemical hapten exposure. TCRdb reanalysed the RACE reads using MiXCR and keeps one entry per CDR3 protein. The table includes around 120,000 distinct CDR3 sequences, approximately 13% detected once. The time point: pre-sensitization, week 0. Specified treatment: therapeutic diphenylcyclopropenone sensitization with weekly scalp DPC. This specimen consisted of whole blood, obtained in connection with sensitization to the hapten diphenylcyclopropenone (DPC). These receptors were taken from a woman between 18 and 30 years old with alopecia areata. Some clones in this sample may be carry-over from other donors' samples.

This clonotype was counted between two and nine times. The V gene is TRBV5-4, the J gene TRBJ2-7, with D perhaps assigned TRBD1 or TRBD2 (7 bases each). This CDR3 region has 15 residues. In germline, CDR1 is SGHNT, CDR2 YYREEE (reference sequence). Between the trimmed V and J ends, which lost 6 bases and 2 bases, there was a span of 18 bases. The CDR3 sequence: CASKGEGAAAYEQYF. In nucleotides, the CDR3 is TGTGCCAGCAAGGGGGAGGGGGCGGCCGCCTACGAGCAGTACTTC.

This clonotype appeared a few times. This CDR3 reads CASSLDRGNSNQPQHF. The CDR3 region has the DNA TGCGCCAGCAGCCTTGACAGGGGAAATAGCAATCAGCCCCAGCATTTT. The chain uses TRBV4-3 and TRBJ1-5, with TRBD1 matching 8 bases. Germline V gene lookup returns CDR1 LGHNA and CDR2 YSLEER. The CDR3 contains 16 residues. V lost 4 bases and J lost 0; bases outside the gene matches: 5.

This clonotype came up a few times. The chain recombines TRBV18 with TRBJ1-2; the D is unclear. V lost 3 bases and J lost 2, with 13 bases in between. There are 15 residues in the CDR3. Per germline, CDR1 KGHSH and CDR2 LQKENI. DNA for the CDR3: TGTGCCAGCTCACCGCAGCAATCCCTAAACTATGGCTACACCTTC. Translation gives CASSPQQSLNYGYTF. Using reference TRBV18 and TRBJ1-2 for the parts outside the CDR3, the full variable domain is NAGVMQNPRHLVRRRGQEARLRCSPMKGHSHVYWYRQLPEEGLKFMVYLQKENIIDESGMPKERFSAEFPKEGPSILRIQQVVRGDSAAYFCASSPQQSLNYGYTFGSGTRLTVV.

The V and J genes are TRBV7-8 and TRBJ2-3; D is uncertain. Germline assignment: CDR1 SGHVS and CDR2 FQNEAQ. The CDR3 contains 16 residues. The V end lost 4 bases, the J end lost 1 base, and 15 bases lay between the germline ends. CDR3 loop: CASSSSRIPRTDTQYF. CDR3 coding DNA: TGTGCCAGCAGCTCCTCGCGAATCCCCCGCACAGATACGCAGTATTTT.

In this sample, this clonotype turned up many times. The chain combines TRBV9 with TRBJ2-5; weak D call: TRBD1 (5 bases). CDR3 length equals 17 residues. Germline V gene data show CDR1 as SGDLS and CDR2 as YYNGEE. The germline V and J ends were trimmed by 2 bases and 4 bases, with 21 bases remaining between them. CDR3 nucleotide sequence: TGTGCCAGCAGCGTTTCCAGGGAAGAGGTGGGCCCAGAGACCCAGTACTTC. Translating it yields CASSVSREEVGPETQYF.